This TCR beta chain was sequenced in a study of blood T cell repertoires in COVID-19. Study-wide background: COVID-19 samples from acute and convalescent phases originated in the United States, Italy and Spain.

V shed 6 bases, J shed 1 base, and the junction held 10 bases outside the gene matches. The CDR3 runs 16 residues. Germline V lookup: CDR1 SNHLY, CDR2 FYNNEI. The method was immunoSEQ multiplex PCR; TCRdb's version includes in-frame clones alone and lacks a portion of them. The sample includes 90,000 to 130,000 clones, roughly 85% seen only once; the top ten take more than 15%. The source material was peripheral blood. The chain carries TRBV2 and TRBJ2-7, with 9 bases matching TRBD2. The TCR originated in a woman over 75 with active or convalescent COVID-19. The CDR3 nucleotides read TGTGCCAGCAGCTCTGGCTTAGCGGGAGTATCCTACGAGCAGTACTTC. The encoded protein is CASSSGLAGVSYEQYF.